Listed below are T cell receptor beta chains from one sample, sequenced in a study of shared clonotypes between healthy human individuals. Some clones are missing from TCRdb's copy, which holds only in-frame ones; the method was immunoSEQ multiplex PCR. The table records around 1.4 million clones, approximately 98.5% of them present only once. Sample: naive CD4+ T cells sorted from blood. All receptors come from a man aged 25 to 40 in good health. The CDR3 runs from the conserved cysteine through the conserved F or W. The D gene is left open where the match is weak. Only some rows state a clone size, as once, few, many or a class for expanded clones.

TRBV29-1	TRBD1	.	TRBJ2-7	TGCAGCGCCGGCCGGGACAGCTACGAGCAGTACTTC	CSAGRDSYEQYF
TRBV28	.	.	TRBJ2-7	TGTGCCAGCGTGGTTTTGTGCGAGCAGTACTTC	CASVVLCEQYF
TRBV5-4	.	.	TRBJ2-5	TGTGCCAGCGCAGGGTCCCAAGAGACCCAGTACTTC	CASAGSQETQYF
TRBV6-1	.	.	TRBJ2-7	TGTGCCAGCAGTGAAATGAGGGGCGAGCAGTACTTC	CASSEMRGEQYF
TRBV18	.	.	TRBJ1-2	TGTGCCAGCTCACCCAATCCCGGCCCTCTGGACTATGGCTACACCTTC	CASSPNPGPLDYGYTF
TRBV18	TRBD2	.	TRBJ2-1	TGTGCCAGCTCACCCCCTAGCGGGACCTCCAATGAGCAGTTCTTC	CASSPPSGTSNEQFF
TRBV2	TRBD1	few	TRBJ1-5	TGTGCCAGCAGTGGGACAGGGGATCAGCCCCAGCATTTT	CASSGTGDQPQHF
TRBV18	.	.	TRBJ1-2	TGTGCCAGCTCACCTGGGGCGGCAGCTAACTATGGCTACACCTTC	CASSPGAAANYGYTF
TRBV4-3	.	.	TRBJ2-5	TGCGCCAGCAGCCAAGGAATGGAGACCCAGTACTTC	CASSQGMETQYF
TRBV5-1	.	.	TRBJ2-3	TGCGCCAGCAGCCCGGCCAGCGGGACACACACAGATACGCAGTATTTT	CASSPASGTHTDTQYF
TRBV7-2	.	.	TRBJ1-2	TGTGCCAGCAGCTCCCAATTATATGGCTACACCTTC	CASSSQLYGYTF
TRBV5-5	TRBD1	.	TRBJ2-6	TGTGCCAGCAGCGGGGAAGGGGGCGTACCTGGGGCCAACGTCCTGACTTTC	CASSGEGGVPGANVLTF
TRBV18	TRBD1	.	TRBJ2-1	TGTGCCAGCTCCGCGGGACAGGGCTACAATGAGCAGTTCTTC	CASSAGQGYNEQFF
TRBV5-4	.	.	TRBJ1-1	TGTGCCAGCAGCTTTCCCCTCGGGCCGAACACTGAAGCTTTCTTT	CASSFPLGPNTEAFF
TRBV18	.	.	TRBJ1-1	TGTGCCAGCTCACCACCGATCAAGGCCCGCTCGACGGCTTTCTTT	CASSPPIKARSTAFF
TRBV2	.	.	TRBJ1-1	TGTGCCAACATCCCGGTGGGCAGGGCGAACACTGAAGCTTTCTTT	CANIPVGRANTEAFF
TRBV6-5	.	once	TRBJ1-2	TGTGCCAGCAGTTACGCAGGGAGCGGCTACACCTTC	CASSYAGSGYTF
TRBV30	.	.	TRBJ2-7	TGTGCCTCCCTGCAGGGGTCCTACGAGCAGTACTTC	CASLQGSYEQYF
TRBV15	.	.	TRBJ1-5	TGTGCCACCAGCAGAGATGGTTTAGGTGAGCCCCAGCATTTT	CATSRDGLGEPQHF
TRBV7-8	TRBD1	once	TRBJ1-5	TGTGCCAGCACCTTCTCGACAGGGCGAGATCAGCCCCAGCATTTT	CASTFSTGRDQPQHF
TRBV2	.	.	TRBJ2-6	TGTGCCAGCAGTACGGGACTGGGCAGGCGGGCCAACGTCCTGACTTTC	CASSTGLGRRANVLTF
TRBV7-2	TRBD2	.	TRBJ2-7	TGTGCCAGCAGCTTAAGGATAGCGGGAGTAAGGGGAAACGAGCAGTACTTC	CASSLRIAGVRGNEQYF
TRBV7-2	.	.	TRBJ2-7	TGTGCCAGCAGCTTATCGGACCGATCCTACGAGCAGTACTTC	CASSLSDRSYEQYF
TRBV29-1	.	.	TRBJ2-3	TGCAGCGTTGACACGGCGACAGATACGCAGTATTTT	CSVDTATDTQYF